This note documents a single T cell receptor (beta chain) sequence. These data are taken from a study of cytomegalovirus exposure and HLA in healthy donors. In the PCR, 60 Vbeta and 13 Jbeta primers were used. Repertoires were generated with immunoSEQ multiplex PCR, while TCRdb's copy carries only in-frame clones and drops some. Here the sample spans approximately 150,000 clones, more than 60% being singletons. The CDR3 covers 13 residues. Germline V gene lookup returns CDR1 LGHNA and CDR2 YSLEER. Trimming shortened V by 5 bases and J by 3 bases, and 11 bases separated the two germline ends. This clonotype originated in a middle-aged man in good health and CMV-seronegative. The chain combines TRBV4-3 with TRBJ2-7; a possible D gene is TRBD2 (6 bases). Sequenced sample: PBMCs. For the CDR3, the DNA is TGCGCCAGCAGCGGGGGACTGGTCTACGAGCAGTACTTC. Its protein is CASSGGLVYEQYF.